This T cell receptor (beta chain) was captured in a study of identical twins. TCRdb itself ran the 5' RACE reads through MiXCR, one entry per CDR3 protein. The repertoire has approximately 500,000 distinct CDR3 sequences, roughly a quarter of them found once; the top ten carry 2.5% to 3.5%. This clonotype turned up a few times. Healthy Caucasians alone served as donors. These sequences were also reported in another study, on T cells expressing NK-cell markers.

The sample was CD4+ T cells sorted from blood. The receptor was isolated from a woman between 18 and 29 years old in good health.

This CDR3 is CASSPAKGTQYF. Written as DNA, the CDR3 is TGTGCCAGCTCACCGGCCAAGGGTACGCAGTATTTT. The V and J genes are TRBV18 and TRBJ2-3; no reliable D call. The CDR3 spans 12 residues. Trimming stripped 3 bases from V and 8 bases from J, with 9 bases between. Per germline, CDR1 KGHSH and CDR2 LQKENI.